This T cell receptor beta chain was sequenced during a study of beta chain features in type 1 diabetes. Study background: Sorted cells from all samples, numbering approximately 110,000,000, were examined.

The ends were cut back, 0 bases at V and 0 bases at J, with 6 bases in the middle. CDR3 length: 15 residues. Looked up from germline, CDR1 is SGHTA and CDR2 is FQGNSA. Reverse transcribing all isolated RNA meant expressed TCRB transcripts were sequenced. Profiling relied on immunoSEQ multiplex PCR, and the TCRdb table lists in-frame clones only, not all of them. The table lists around 320,000 clones, 14% of them singletons. This clone appeared a few times. V gene TRBV7-2 combines with J gene TRBJ2-1; D possibly corresponds to TRBD2 (6 bases). Sequenced input: central memory CD4+ T cells from blood. The TCR sequence derives from a man aged 25 to 45 in good health. Here the CDR3 DNA reads TGTGCCAGCAGCTTAGCAGCGGGCTCCTACAATGAGCAGTTCTTC. It encodes CASSLAAGSYNEQFF.